This T cell receptor (beta chain) was sequenced in a study of control samples from healthy donors and cancer patients. The table came from immunoSEQ multiplex PCR; TCRdb's copy has only in-frame clones and leaves some out. There are 88,000 or so clones in the sample; about 93% occur only once, and about 5% lies in the top ten. Per the germline V gene, CDR1 is MGHRA and CDR2 is YSYEKL. The CDR3 extends over 20 amino acids. The J segment lost 10 bases and the V segment lost 1 base, leaving 23 bases of the junction unmatched. The TCR was taken from a woman aged 18-30 years in good health. The chain couples TRBV4-1 to TRBJ2-3; 10 bases fit TRBD2. The source material was blood. In nucleotides, the CDR3 is TGCGCCAGCAGCCAAGGGGCACCGACCCAGGCTAGCGGGAGTTTCGTTGCGCAGTATTTT. Translating it yields CASSQGAPTQASGSFVAQYF.